These T cell receptor beta chains were read from a single sample in a study of blood T cell repertoires in COVID-19. Measured with immunoSEQ multiplex PCR; TCRdb has only the in-frame clones, and not every one. Of around 220,000 clones listed, around 80% were seen once; the top ten hold about 20%. The sequencing input was peripheral blood. The receptor source for this set is a man between 25 and 39 years old with active or convalescent COVID-19. Both conserved end residues are part of each CDR3. The D gene is left open where the match is weak. Some rows mark clone size as missing; the rest say once, few, many or name a class of expanded clone.

D: NA; V: TRBV28; J: TRBJ1-2; size: NA; CDR3: CASTSPRGHGYTF; DNA: TGTGCCAGCACCTCTCCCAGGGGTCATGGCTACACCTTC
D: NA; V: TRBV3-1/TRBV3-2; J: TRBJ1-6; size: NA; CDR3: CASSDRRSSPLHF; DNA: TGTGCCAGCAGCGACAGGCGTAGTTCACCCCTCCACTTT
D: TRBD1; V: TRBV24-1; J: TRBJ1-2; size: NA; CDR3: CATTPGQGYGYTF; DNA: TGTGCCACCACCCCGGGACAGGGGTATGGCTACACCTTC
D: TRBD2; V: TRBV7-9; J: TRBJ2-7; size: NA; CDR3: CASSLTSGNLYEQYF; DNA: TGTGCCAGCAGCTTAACTAGCGGGAATTTGTACGAGCAGTACTTC
D: NA; V: TRBV10-3; J: TRBJ2-7; size: NA; CDR3: CAITQGSSYEQYF; DNA: TGTGCCATCACTCAGGGATCATCCTACGAGCAGTACTTC
D: NA; V: TRBV7-2; J: TRBJ1-5; size: NA; CDR3: CASSLGRGAKPQHF; DNA: TGTGCCAGCAGCTTAGGGCGGGGGGCGAAGCCCCAGCATTTT
D: TRBD2; V: TRBV7-2; J: TRBJ2-1; size: few; CDR3: CASSSPFAGGNEQFF; DNA: TGTGCCAGCAGCTCCCCCTTCGCCGGGGGGAATGAGCAGTTCTTC
D: TRBD1; V: TRBV6-5; J: TRBJ2-3; size: NA; CDR3: CASSYGQGTDTQYF; DNA: TGTGCCAGCAGTTACGGACAGGGAACGGATACGCAGTATTTT
D: TRBD1; V: TRBV5-6; J: TRBJ2-1; size: NA; CDR3: CASSLAQGAGFF; DNA: TGTGCCAGCAGCTTGGCCCAGGGGGCTGGGTTCTTC
D: NA; V: TRBV4-3; J: TRBJ1-2; size: once; CDR3: CASSPGGQGWYGYTF; DNA: TGCGCCAGCAGCCCCGGGGGGCAGGGTTGGTATGGCTACACCTTC
D: NA; V: TRBV28; J: TRBJ1-2; size: NA; CDR3: CASSFPGFDSLINYGYTF; DNA: TGTGCCAGCAGTTTCCCAGGGTTTGACTCCCTGATTAACTATGGCTACACCTTC
D: NA; V: TRBV7-2; J: TRBJ2-7; size: NA; CDR3: CASSLTNTYEQYF; DNA: TGTGCCAGCAGCTTGACTAATACCTACGAGCAGTACTTC
D: TRBD1; V: TRBV6-1; J: TRBJ1-3; size: NA; CDR3: CASSEWRGTGSSGNTIYF; DNA: TGTGCCAGCAGTGAATGGCGGGGGACAGGGTCATCTGGAAACACCATATATTTT
D: TRBD1; V: TRBV7-9; J: TRBJ1-6; size: NA; CDR3: CASSLILPDRSLSPLHF; DNA: TGTGCCAGCAGCTTAATTCTCCCGGACAGGAGTTTGTCACCCCTCCACTTT
D: NA; V: TRBV5-1; J: TRBJ2-5; size: NA; CDR3: CASSPEPRRRRETQYF; DNA: TGCGCCAGCAGCCCGGAACCACGGAGGCGGCGAGAGACCCAGTACTTC
D: NA; V: TRBV13; J: TRBJ2-5; size: NA; CDR3: CASSLDREGQETQYF; DNA: TGTGCCAGCAGCTTAGACCGGGAAGGACAAGAGACCCAGTACTTC
D: NA; V: TRBV5-6; J: TRBJ2-2; size: NA; CDR3: CASSLVRGGELFF; DNA: TGTGCCAGCAGCTTGGTGCGGGGCGGGGAGCTGTTTTTT
D: NA; V: TRBV19; J: TRBJ2-7; size: NA; CDR3: CASSIERDGDYEQYF; DNA: TGTGCCAGTAGTATCGAAAGAGACGGGGACTACGAGCAGTACTTC
D: NA; V: TRBV6-5; J: TRBJ1-2; size: NA; CDR3: CASSDLGGYGYTF; DNA: TGTGCCAGCAGCGACCTTGGCGGATATGGCTACACCTTC